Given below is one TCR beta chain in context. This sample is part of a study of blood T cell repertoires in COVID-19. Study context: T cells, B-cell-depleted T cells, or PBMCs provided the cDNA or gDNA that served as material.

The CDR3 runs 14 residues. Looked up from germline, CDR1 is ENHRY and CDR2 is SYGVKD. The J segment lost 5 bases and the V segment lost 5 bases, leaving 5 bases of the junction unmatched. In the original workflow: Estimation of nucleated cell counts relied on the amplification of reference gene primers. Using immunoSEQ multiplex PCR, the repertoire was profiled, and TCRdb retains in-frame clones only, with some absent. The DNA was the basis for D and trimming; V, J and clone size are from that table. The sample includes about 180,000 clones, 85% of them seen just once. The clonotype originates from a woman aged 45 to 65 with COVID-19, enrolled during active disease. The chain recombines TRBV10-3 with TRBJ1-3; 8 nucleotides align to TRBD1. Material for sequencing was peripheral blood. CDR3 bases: TGTGCCATCAGTTCGGGACAGGCGCGAAACACCATATATTTT. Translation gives CAISSGQARNTIYF.